The clone carrying this T cell receptor beta chain appeared a few times. Its antigen is as yet unknown. Amplified material comprised TCR beta CDR3 regions derived from RNA transcripts. RT-PCR with HTBI primers came first, then second-round multiplex PCR. TCRdb re-derived calls from the multiplex PCR reads in MiXCR, one entry per CDR3 protein. The repertoire consists of about 220,000 distinct CDR3 sequences, with roughly 21% occurring once and the leading ten covering around 45%. Where ophthalmopathy was present, donors had moderate-to-severe activity, CAS ≥3, NOSPECS ≥4 and duration under 3 months. These data are taken from a study of Graves' ophthalmopathy and Graves' hyperthyroidism. The study, taken as a whole, reports: Blood repertoires reportedly contained most expanded thyroid clonotypes above 0.001 frequency.

This clonotype was obtained from a woman between 45 and 60 years old with Graves' ophthalmopathy. The sequencing sample was made of peripheral blood.

The chain's CDR3 is CATTPIRPAGNTIYF. The CDR3 DNA reads as TGTGCCACCACCCCAATCAGGCCAGCTGGAAACACCATATATTTT. This sequence joins TRBV19 and TRBJ1-3; D is undetermined. CDR1 LNHDA and CDR2 SQIVND come from the germline V gene (reference sequence). V lost 10 bases and J lost 2, with 18 bases in between. CDR3 length: 15 amino acids.